Only a few counts were recorded for the clone carrying this T cell receptor (beta chain). No antigen is known for it. This specimen belongs to a study of CD8 T cells in ankylosing spondylitis. The CDR3 extends over 14 amino acids. Per the germline V gene, CDR1 is DFQATT and CDR2 is SNEGSKA (reference sequence). With 5 bases removed from V and 5 bases from J, the gap between germline ends came to 17 bases. Study conclusions and caveats: A number of the motif variants had already been described in reactive arthritis synovial fluid and blood.

TCRdb passed the 5' RACE reads through MiXCR, listing each CDR3 protein once. This table holds approximately 300,000 distinct CDR3 sequences, 20% found once. Sequencing was performed on blood, either unsorted or a sorted T cell fraction (not recorded which). The rearrangement uses TRBV20-1 and TRBJ2-3, with a weak D call TRBD2 (6 bases). This receptor was taken from a female donor with ankylosing spondylitis or in good health (not recorded which). The CDR3 loop is CSAGDTGEEDTQYF. The CDR3 nucleotides are TGCAGTGCTGGGGATACGGGAGAGGAAGATACGCAGTATTTT.